The 2 T cell receptor beta chains given below trace back to one sample, sequenced in a study of cytomegalovirus exposure and HLA in healthy donors. Primers included in the PCR were 60 Vbeta and 13 Jbeta primers. This table comes from immunoSEQ multiplex PCR, and its TCRdb copy is limited to in-frame clones, with some not included. This sample's table has about 200,000 clones. Sequencing used PBMCs. Receptors were obtained from a man aged 30 to 45 in good health and CMV-seronegative.

This chain connects TRBV5-6 to TRBJ1-3; 8 bases fit TRBD1. Germline CDR1 reads SGHDT; CDR2 reads YYEEEE. The J segment lost 4 bases and the V segment lost 4 bases, leaving 4 bases of the junction unmatched. The CDR3 loop spans 14 amino acids. Here the CDR3 reads CASSPWDRGNTIYF. The CDR3 nucleotides read TGTGCCAGCAGCCCCTGGGACAGGGGAAACACCATATATTTT.

The gene calls are TRBV25-1 and TRBJ1-6; 8 bases fit TRBD1. In germline, CDR1 is MGHDK, CDR2 SYGVNS. This CDR3 has 18 residues. V shed 0 bases, J shed 0 bases, and the junction held 4 bases outside the gene matches. CDR3 nucleotides: TGTGCCAGCAGTGAATATAGGGACAGGAGCTCCTATAATTCACCCCTCCACTTT. It is translated as CASSEYRDRSSYNSPLHF.